Described below is a single TCR beta chain sequence and its context. The assay was immunoSEQ multiplex PCR, and TCRdb's table has in-frame clones only and misses some. The sample yields 150,000 or so clones, 93% seen once. This sample is part of a study of control samples from healthy donors and cancer patients. This CDR3 has 14 residues. The germline CDR1 and CDR2 sequences are GTSNPN and SVGIG (reference sequence). The V and J ends lost 5 bases and 8 bases respectively, with 21 bases between them. The TCR sequence derives from a man between 18 and 29 years old in good health. The source material was blood. The rearrangement joins TRBV30 to TRBJ1-2; tentatively, D is TRBD1 (6 bases). Here the CDR3 DNA reads TGTGCCTGGGGCAAGGGGGTGAGAACTCTAGGCTACACCTTC. Protein: CAWGKGVRTLGYTF.